This T cell receptor beta chain derives from a study of T cells in Graves' hyperthyroidism and ophthalmopathy. TCR beta CDR3 regions were amplified from RNA. The HTBI primer set drove a first-round RT-PCR of the TCR CDR3. TCRdb redid the calling of the multiplex PCR reads with MiXCR, one entry per CDR3 protein. In the table there are some 600,000 distinct CDR3 sequences, approximately 14% of which are singletons. CDR3 length: 15 residues. CDR1 is SGHRS and CDR2 is YFSETQ in the germline V gene. Deletions cut 0 bases from V and 2 bases from J, with 9 bases between. The sample holds many counts of this clonotype.

This TCR was sampled from a woman under 40 with Graves' hyperthyroidism that later progressed to Graves' ophthalmopathy. The sequenced material came from blood. The V call is TRBV5-1, the J call TRBJ1-5, with a possible D match to TRBD1 (5 bases). In DNA, the CDR3 is TGCGCCAGCAGCTTGGATGGGGGAGGCAATCAGCCCCAGCATTTT. As protein: CASSLDGGGNQPQHF.